These 31 T cell receptor beta chains came from one sample sequenced in a study of blood T cell repertoires in COVID-19. Here immunoSEQ multiplex PCR was the method, and the copy in TCRdb shows in-frame clones only, minus some. The sample lists around 210,000 clones; 88% were seen once. The sequencing input was peripheral blood. These TCRs come from a man aged 18 to 29 with active or convalescent COVID-19.

The chain joins TRBV19 to TRBJ2-2, with 7 bases matching TRBD2. Looked up from germline, CDR1 is LNHDA and CDR2 is SQIVND (reference sequence). This CDR3 contains 13 residues. The V segment lost 10 bases and the J segment 3 bases; nucleotides outside the gene matches: 5. The CDR3 loop reads CATRREYTGELFF. In nucleotides, the CDR3 is TGTGCCACTCGGCGGGAGTACACCGGGGAGCTGTTTTTT.

The rearrangement joins TRBV6-5 to TRBJ2-6; possibly TRBD2 for D (5 bases). Germline V gene data show CDR1 as MNHEY and CDR2 as SVGAGI. The CDR3 sequence is 15 residues long. V was trimmed by 6 bases and J by 2 bases, leaving 11 bases between them. The DNA for the CDR3 is TGTGCCAGCAGCGCCGCGGGTGCTGGGGCCAACGTCCTGACTTTC. Protein product: CASSAAGAGANVLTF.

This clone was seen once. The gene calls are TRBV6-1 and TRBJ1-4; no reliable D call. The V and J ends lost 1 base and 8 bases respectively, with 14 bases between them. This CDR3 contains 15 residues. Germline values: CDR1 MNHNS, CDR2 SASEGT. This chain's CDR3 is CASSEDPVRKEKLFF. Written as DNA, the CDR3 is TGTGCCAGCAGTGAAGACCCCGTCAGGAAGGAAAAACTGTTTTTT.

This clone came up once. V and J are TRBV4-2 and TRBJ2-7; tentatively, D is TRBD2 (5 bases). Deletions cut 5 bases from V and 0 bases from J, with 11 bases between. The CDR3 has 14 residues. The germline V gene has CDR1 LGHNA and CDR2 YNFKEQ. For the CDR3, the DNA is TGTGCCAGCAGCTCCGCCACTAGCTCCTACGAGCAGTACTTC. Its translation is CASSSATSSYEQYF.

The chain combines TRBV5-1 with TRBJ1-1; D perhaps matches TRBD1 (6 bases). The V gene's germline CDR1 is SGHRS and CDR2 YFSETQ. The CDR3 is 14 residues long. V lost 5 bases and J lost 4, with 15 bases in between. As DNA, the CDR3 is TGCGCCAGCAGTAGCACAGGGTTGGGCACTGAAGCTTTCTTT. Protein sequence: CASSSTGLGTEAFF.

This chain links TRBV27 with TRBJ2-3, with D uncertain. Between the trimmed V and J ends, which lost 3 bases and 9 bases, there was a span of 7 bases. This CDR3 contains 11 residues. The germline V gene has CDR1 MNHEY and CDR2 SMNVEV (reference sequence). CDR3 loop: CASSLKQTQYF. CDR3 nucleotide sequence: TGTGCCAGCAGTTTGAAACAAACGCAGTATTTT.

The chain couples TRBV15 to TRBJ2-3; D may be TRBD2 (6 bases). The germline gives CDR1 LNHNV, CDR2 YYDKDF (reference sequence). The CDR3 is 14 residues long. The germline V and J ends were trimmed by 0 bases and 5 bases, with 9 bases remaining between them. CDR3 in amino acids: CATSREEGLDTQYF. The DNA for the CDR3 is TGTGCCACCAGCAGAGAGGAGGGCCTAGATACGCAGTATTTT. The full variable domain, rest sourced from reference TRBV15 and TRBJ2-3, is DAMVIQNPRYQVTQFGKPVTLSCSQTLNHNVMYWYQQKSSQAPKLLFHYYDKDFNNEADTPDNFQSRRPNTSFCFLDIRSPGLGDTAMYLCATSREEGLDTQYFGPGTRLTVL.

This sequence joins TRBV5-4 and TRBJ2-7; D unclear. V lost 0 bases to trimming and J lost 6 bases, with 13 bases between them. CDR1 and CDR2 (germline): SGHNT, YYREEE (reference sequence). This CDR3 has 14 residues. The CDR3: CASSLVSRRSEQYF. The CDR3 nucleotides are TGTGCCAGCAGCTTGGTAAGTAGGCGGAGCGAGCAGTACTTC. The full variable domain, in which reference TRBV5-4 and TRBJ2-7 provide the parts outside the CDR3, is ETGVTQSPTHLIKTRGQQVTLRCSSQSGHNTVSWYQQALGQGPQFIFQYYREEENGRGNFPPRFSGLQFPNYSSELNVNALELDDSALYLCASSLVSRRSEQYFGPGTRLTVT.

The genes are TRBV7-6 and TRBJ2-6, with a possible D match to TRBD1 (6 bases). CDR3 length: 17 amino acids. The germline V and J ends were trimmed by 0 bases and 0 bases, with 9 bases remaining between them. Germline CDR1 is SGHVS and CDR2 is FNYEAQ. As DNA, the CDR3 is TGTGCCAGCAGCTTAGCGGTACAGGGCTCTGGGGCCAACGTCCTGACTTTC. It encodes CASSLAVQGSGANVLTF.

For this clone: The same CDR3 arises from other DNA sequences in this sample as well. The chain recombines TRBV6-5 with TRBJ1-1; perhaps TRBD1 as D (5 bases). The CDR3 runs 12 residues. Trimming took 5 bases from V and 8 from J, leaving 12 bases between them. Germline loops: CDR1 MNHEY, CDR2 SVGAGI. The CDR3 reads CASSLRDTEAFF. CDR3 DNA: TGTGCCAGCAGTCTCAGGGATACCGAAGCTTTCTTT.

This chain joins TRBV29-1 and TRBJ2-2, with 7 positions matching TRBD1. This CDR3 spans 14 amino acids. After removal of 7 bases from V and 3 bases from J, the junction contained 8 bases not matched to a gene. Germline CDR1 reads SQVTM; CDR2 reads ANQGSEA. The CDR3, as DNA: TGCAGCGCCTGGACAGGAGAGTACACCGGGGAGCTGTTTTTT. Translating gives CSAWTGEYTGELFF.

The chain joins TRBV6-5 to TRBJ2-1, with 10 bases matching TRBD1. With V trimmed by 5 bases and J by 7 bases, 8 bases remained unmatched. Germline V gene sequence: CDR1 MNHEY, CDR2 SVGAGI. The CDR3 has 15 residues. As DNA, the CDR3 is TGTGCCAGCAGTCGTCGACAGGGGGCGCTTAATGAGCAGTTCTTC. Amino acids: CASSRRQGALNEQFF.

The chain recombines TRBV11-2 with TRBJ2-2; 7 positions agree with TRBD1. From germline, CDR1 is SGHAT and CDR2 FQNNGV. The junction had 2 bases not matched to a gene; V was cut back by 5 bases and J by 5 bases. The CDR3 has 13 residues. The CDR3 is CASSSRGTGELFF. The CDR3 DNA follows: TGTGCCAGCAGCAGCAGGGGGACCGGGGAGCTGTTTTTT.

This clone was seen once. The chain has TRBV27 and TRBJ2-2; D possibly corresponds to TRBD1 (6 bases). V lost 3 bases to trimming and J lost 0 bases, with 11 bases between them. There are 16 residues in the CDR3. Germline V lookup: CDR1 MNHEY, CDR2 SMNVEV (reference sequence). The CDR3, as DNA: TGTGCCAGCAGTTTGGCCGGGGACACGAACACCGGGGAGCTGTTTTTT. Amino acid sequence: CASSLAGDTNTGELFF.

The J gene is TRBJ2-1, the V gene TRBV2, with TRBD2 identical over 11 bases. CDR1 SNHLY and CDR2 FYNNEI come from the germline V gene. Trimming at V came to 2 bases and at J to 3 bases, leaving 6 bases not matched to a gene. The CDR3 runs to 17 residues. CDR3 in amino acids: CASSERGLAASYNEQFF. DNA of the CDR3: TGTGCCAGCAGTGAAAGGGGACTAGCGGCAAGCTACAATGAGCAGTTCTTC.

This chain links TRBV6-5 with TRBJ1-1, with 7 bases identical to TRBD1. The germline CDR1 and CDR2 sequences are MNHEY and SVGAGI. CDR3 length equals 14 residues. V lost 6 bases and J lost 4; bases outside the gene matches: 8. The CDR3 DNA reads TGTGCCAGCAGCTACAGGGGAGGTGGCACTGAAGCTTTCTTT. The encoded protein is CASSYRGGGTEAFF.

The chain recombines TRBV5-1 with TRBJ2-5; 12 nucleotides line up with TRBD2. Losses at the gene ends were 4 bases for V and 3 bases for J; bases not matched to a gene: 10. The CDR3 consists of 17 residues. From germline, CDR1 is SGHRS and CDR2 YFSETQ. The CDR3 bases are TGCGCCAGCAGCGACCGACTAGCGGGAGTACGGGAAGAGACCCAGTACTTC. Translating it yields CASSDRLAGVREETQYF.

This clone was seen a few times. V and J are TRBV4-1 and TRBJ1-4; 8 bases line up with TRBD1. CDR3 size: 13 residues. V lost 6 bases and J lost 4; bases outside the gene matches: 1. Germline CDR1 reads MGHRA; CDR2 reads YSYEKL. The CDR3 reads CASSGQGNEKLFF. The CDR3 bases are TGCGCCAGCAGTGGACAGGGTAATGAAAAACTGTTTTTT.

V is TRBV3-1 (or the pseudogene TRBV3-2) and J is TRBJ1-5; possibly TRBD1 for D (6 bases). V was pared by 6 bases and J by 9 bases, with 12 bases between. The V gene's germline CDR1 is LGHDT and CDR2 YNNKEL (reference sequence). The CDR3 has 12 amino acids. CDR3: CASRQGSGPQHF. The CDR3 nucleotides read TGTGCCAGCAGACAGGGCTCGGGGCCCCAGCATTTT.

The chain carries TRBV28 and TRBJ1-5, with D tentatively TRBD1 (6 bases). The germline CDR1 and CDR2 sequences are MDHEN and SYDVKM. This CDR3 is 15 amino acids long. Deletions cut 1 base from V and 3 bases from J, with 10 bases between. In nucleotides, the CDR3 is TGTGCCAGCAGTTTATCCACAGGGTTCAATCAGCCCCAGCATTTT. The encoded protein is CASSLSTGFNQPQHF.

The CDR3 DNA is TGTGCTAGTGCCCCAGCAGATAAATTCAAGACAGGGGCGGTGAACACTGAAGCTTTCTTT. It specifies CASAPADKFKTGAVNTEAFF. This chain links TRBV12-5 with TRBJ1-1; the match to TRBD1 covers 8 bases. V shed 7 bases, J shed 0 bases, and the junction held 22 bases outside the gene matches. The germline CDR1 and CDR2 sequences are LGHNT and FRNRAP. The CDR3 is 20 residues long.

This chain connects TRBV10-1 to TRBJ2-3; D is unresolved. Trimming left V 8 bases short and J 6 bases short, with 18 bases between. The CDR3 totals 14 residues. CDR1 is WNHNN and CDR2 is SYGVQD in the germline V gene (reference sequence). In DNA form, the CDR3 reads TGCGCCAGCCGGAACTCGTCTAGACCCGATACGCAGTATTTT. Encoded protein: CASRNSSRPDTQYF.

This clone was picked up one time. This chain uses TRBV30 with TRBJ2-1; perhaps TRBD2 as D (5 bases). CDR1 GTSNPN and CDR2 SVGIG come from the germline V gene (reference sequence). Deletions cut 2 bases from V and 1 base from J, with 15 bases between. The CDR3 loop spans 16 amino acids. CDR3 DNA sequence: TGTGCCTGGAGTCCAATAGGCAGGAGGTCCTACAATGAGCAGTTCTTC. As protein: CAWSPIGRRSYNEQFF. The full variable domain, its missing parts supplied by reference TRBV30 and TRBJ2-1, is SQTIHQWPATLVQPVGSPLSLECTVEGTSNPNLYWYRQAAGRGLQLLFYSVGIGQISSEVPQNLSASRPQDRQFILSSKKLLLSDSGFYLCAWSPIGRRSYNEQFFGPGTRLTVL.

The genes are TRBV2 and TRBJ2-1; maybe TRBD2 (6 bases). Trimming shortened V by 2 bases and J by 5 bases, and 10 bases separated the two germline ends. The CDR3 extends over 14 amino acids. Germline-derived CDR1 and CDR2 are SNHLY and FYNNEI. The CDR3 loop reads CASSERRGDNEQFF. The CDR3 nucleotides are TGTGCCAGCAGTGAACGGCGGGGAGACAATGAGCAGTTCTTC.

This clone was recorded only once. The gene calls are TRBV28 and TRBJ1-3; D may be TRBD1 (6 bases). Germline CDR1 and CDR2: MDHEN and SYDVKM. With 3 bases removed from V and 8 bases from J, the gap between germline ends came to 14 bases. This CDR3 is 14 amino acids long. The CDR3 nucleotides read TGTGCCAGCAGTTTCCCACAGGGTAGGGACACCATATATTTT. Protein product: CASSFPQGRDTIYF. The variable domain in full, with the rest retrieved from reference TRBV28 and TRBJ1-3, is DVKVTQSSRYLVKRTGEKVFLECVQDMDHENMFWYRQDPGLGLRLIYFSYDVKMKEKGDIPEGYSVSREKKERFSLILESASTNQTSMYLCASSFPQGRDTIYFGEGSWLTVV.

CDR3 sequence (DNA): TGTGCCTGGAGTATAAGCGGGAGGATTATGAATGAGCAGTTCTTC. Its translation is CAWSISGRIMNEQFF. The chain employs TRBV30 and TRBJ2-1; 9 nucleotides match TRBD2. The CDR3 contains 15 residues. V gave up 2 bases and J gave up 7 bases; unmatched junction bases: 9. Germline CDR1 reads GTSNPN; CDR2 reads SVGIG (reference sequence).

The chain links TRBV7-2 to TRBJ1-1; a weak D match, TRBD1 (5 bases). Germline V gene lookup returns CDR1 SGHTA and CDR2 FQGNSA. The CDR3 runs 15 residues. Trimming left V 10 bases short and J 1 base short, with 19 bases between. The CDR3 DNA is TGTGCCAACCCAGTACGGGGGGGAACGAACACTGAAGCTTTCTTT. Amino acid sequence: CANPVRGGTNTEAFF.

V gene TRBV24-1 combines with J gene TRBJ2-7; 13 bases are shared with TRBD2. This CDR3 region has 15 residues. Losses at the gene ends were 5 bases for V and 5 bases for J; bases not matched to a gene: 5. The germline gives CDR1 KGHDR, CDR2 SFDVKD. CDR3 sequence reads: CATSGGTSGNHEQYF. As DNA, the CDR3 is TGTGCCACCAGTGGTGGGACTAGCGGGAACCACGAGCAGTACTTC.

The rearrangement uses TRBV6-5 and TRBJ1-5; D is undetermined. CDR1 is MNHEY, CDR2 SVGAGI, per germline. The CDR3 has 13 amino acids. V was cut by 5 bases and J by 2 bases, with 7 bases left in between. The CDR3 region has the DNA TGTGCCAGCAGTCAGGTCCGCAATCAGCCCCAGCATTTT. Its translation: CASSQVRNQPQHF.

The chain links TRBV10-3 to TRBJ2-3; 8 bases map to TRBD1. This CDR3 has 16 residues. CDR1 and CDR2 (germline): ENHRY, SYGVKD. The ends lost 6 bases at V and 4 bases at J; junction bases unmatched: 12. CDR3 bases: TGTGCCATCAGGAAAAAATCAGGACAGGGCCCAGATACGCAGTATTTT. Its protein product is CAIRKKSGQGPDTQYF.

This rearrangement joins TRBV5-5 to TRBJ2-7; D is unclear. This CDR3 is built from 15 residues. Germline loops: CDR1 SGHKS, CDR2 YYEKEE (reference sequence). With 7 bases removed from V and 6 bases from J, the gap between germline ends came to 23 bases. CDR3 region: CASSFRGSYVGEQYF. The CDR3 DNA reads TGTGCCAGCTCTTTCCGAGGTTCTTATGTTGGCGAGCAGTACTTC.